The entry that follows covers one TCR beta chain sequence. Its antigen is unidentified. The data are from a study of shared clonotypes between healthy human individuals. As for the study in general: The study drew on two women and a few men aged 18 to 49 as donors. Whole-study results and caveats: Sharing across a handful of donors was seen in roughly 5% of naive CD4 clonotypes.

Sequenced by immunoSEQ multiplex PCR; TCRdb stores in-frame clones only, minus some. The sample has about 2.4 million clones, approximately 93% seen once. Trimming removed 4 bases from V and 7 bases from J, with 11 bases in between. This CDR3 region has 13 residues. The germline CDR1 and CDR2 sequences are LGHNT and FRNRAP. This TCR was sampled from a man younger than 35 in good health. Some clones in this sample may be carry-over from other donors' samples. The rearrangement uses TRBV12-5 and TRBJ2-1; D remains unclear. The sequenced sample consisted of naive CD4+ T cells from PBMCs. This sample's subset: CD45RA+ positively selected. The DNA for the CDR3 is TGTGCTAGTGGTTCGACCCAGAGAAATGAGCAGTTCTTC. Protein: CASGSTQRNEQFF. Full variable domain (remainder filled in from reference TRBV12-5 and TRBJ2-1): DARVTQTPRHKVTEMGQEVTMRCQPILGHNTVFWYRQTMMQGLELLAYFRNRAPLDDSGMPKDRFSAEMPDATLATLKIQPSEPRDSAVYFCASGSTQRNEQFFGPGTRLTVL.